The 10 T cell receptor beta chains reported below all come from one sample, sequenced in a study of T cell repertoires in cytomegalovirus infection. Using its own MiXCR run on the reads, TCRdb lists one record per CDR3 protein. The sample records about 490,000 distinct CDR3 sequences, over 9% being singletons. The sample was PBMCs. Every receptor here comes from a human donor in good health (CMV status not recorded). Some clones in this sample may be carry-over from other donors' samples.

This clonotype was seen ten or more times. The chain links TRBV30 to TRBJ2-1; D unresolved. Germline V gene data show CDR1 as GTSNPN and CDR2 as SVGIG (reference sequence). The CDR3 runs 12 residues. The V gene lost 0 bases and the J gene lost 8 bases, with 8 bases spanning the gap. The CDR3 sequence: CAWSVRPYEQFF. CDR3 DNA: TGTGCCTGGAGTGTACGTCCATATGAGCAGTTCTTC.

This clonotype has a count of ten or more. The chain links TRBV5-4 to TRBJ2-2; 7 bases are shared with TRBD2. Germline CDR1 SGHNT, CDR2 YYREEE (reference sequence). The V segment lost 4 bases and the J segment 4 bases; nucleotides outside the gene matches: 13. The CDR3 is 17 amino acids. This chain's CDR3 is CASSLAGVGGSTGELFF. The CDR3 DNA reads TGTGCCAGCAGCCTCGCGGGCGTCGGGGGGAGCACCGGGGAGCTGTTTTTT.

The table lists this clonotype with many counts. The CDR3 sequence: CASSLAAGHGETQYF. The CDR3 DNA is TGTGCCAGCAGCTTAGCGGCGGGACACGGAGAGACCCAGTACTTC. The chain couples TRBV7-4 to TRBJ2-5; D may be TRBD1 or TRBD2 (6 bases each). Germline-derived CDR1 and CDR2 are SGHVT and SQSDAQ. The CDR3 sequence is 15 residues long. V gave up 0 bases and J gave up 4 bases, with 12 bases separating them.

This clonotype was counted at least ten times. The chain uses TRBV28 and TRBJ2-7; D gene uncertain. The ends were cut back, 7 bases at V and 2 bases at J, with 12 bases in the middle. Per germline, CDR1 MDHEN and CDR2 SYDVKM. The CDR3 is 13 residues long. The CDR3 is CASINPNTYEQYF. In nucleotides, the CDR3 is TGTGCCAGCATCAACCCGAACACCTACGAGCAGTACTTC. Variable domain in full (rest from reference TRBV28 and TRBJ2-7): DVKVTQSSRYLVKRTGEKVFLECVQDMDHENMFWYRQDPGLGLRLIYFSYDVKMKEKGDIPEGYSVSREKKERFSLILESASTNQTSMYLCASINPNTYEQYFGPGTRLTVT.

V and J are TRBV9 and TRBJ2-1; no definite D call. CDR3 length: 18 residues. The V end lost 4 bases, the J end lost 10 bases, and 30 bases lay between the germline ends. The germline V gene encodes CDR1 SGDLS and CDR2 YYNGEE. CDR3 sequence (DNA): TGTGCCAGCAGCCCCGATCGTTTTGACTCTAGTCGTTCAGTCGAGCAGTTCTTC. As protein: CASSPDRFDSSRSVEQFF.

J is TRBJ1-4 and V is TRBV2, with no clear D. This CDR3 is 13 amino acids long. V lost 6 bases and J lost 8, with 13 bases in between. The V gene's germline CDR1 is SNHLY and CDR2 FYNNEI. In DNA form, the CDR3 reads TGTGCCAGCAGGAGCGACCCCAGCGAAAAACTGTTTTTT. Protein sequence: CASRSDPSEKLFF. The whole variable domain, filled in from reference TRBV2 and TRBJ1-4, reads EPEVTQTPSHQVTQMGQEVILRCVPISNHLYFYWYRQILGQKVEFLVSFYNNEISEKSEIFDDQFSVERPDGSNFTLKIRSTKLEDSAMYFCASRSDPSEKLFFGSGTQLSVL.

This clonotype was seen ten or more times. CDR3: CASSSGQGAGQETQYF. CDR3 sequence (DNA): TGTGCCAGCAGCTCCGGACAGGGGGCGGGTCAAGAGACCCAGTACTTC. J is TRBJ2-5 and V is TRBV7-9; TRBD1 matches 11 bases. In germline, CDR1 is SEHNR, CDR2 FQNEAQ (reference sequence). Germline trimming cut 4 bases from V and 2 bases from J; bases unmatched to any gene: 6. CDR3 length: 16 residues.

At least ten counts were recorded for this clonotype. The rearrangement links TRBV7-2 to TRBJ1-1; 8 bases line up with TRBD1. The CDR3 consists of 13 residues. Germline-derived CDR1 and CDR2 are SGHTA and FQGNSA. V lost 8 bases and J lost 1; bases outside the gene matches: 3. The CDR3 DNA reads as TGTGCCAGCTCGGACAGGGCGAACACTGAAGCTTTCTTT. It specifies CASSDRANTEAFF.

Note on this clonotype: This sequence may be a read error, since a much larger clone differs from it by one base. This chain connects TRBV28 to TRBJ2-7; 8 nucleotides agree with TRBD2. The CDR3 runs to 15 residues. Germline loops: CDR1 MDHEN, CDR2 SYDVKM. The CDR3 bases are TGTGCCGGCAGTTTTCCGGGGGGGCCCTCCTACGAGCAGTACTTC. Protein: CAGSFPGGPSYEQYF.

This clonotype was recorded many times. The CDR3 DNA follows: TGTGCCAGCAGAAAAGGGGGCTCCAATCAGCCCCAGCATTTT. Protein sequence: CASRKGGSNQPQHF. The gene calls are TRBV6-5 and TRBJ1-5; 7 positions match TRBD1. Germline V lookup: CDR1 MNHEY, CDR2 SVGAGI. J lost 3 bases, V lost 6 bases, and 5 bases had no gene match. This CDR3 is 14 amino acids long.